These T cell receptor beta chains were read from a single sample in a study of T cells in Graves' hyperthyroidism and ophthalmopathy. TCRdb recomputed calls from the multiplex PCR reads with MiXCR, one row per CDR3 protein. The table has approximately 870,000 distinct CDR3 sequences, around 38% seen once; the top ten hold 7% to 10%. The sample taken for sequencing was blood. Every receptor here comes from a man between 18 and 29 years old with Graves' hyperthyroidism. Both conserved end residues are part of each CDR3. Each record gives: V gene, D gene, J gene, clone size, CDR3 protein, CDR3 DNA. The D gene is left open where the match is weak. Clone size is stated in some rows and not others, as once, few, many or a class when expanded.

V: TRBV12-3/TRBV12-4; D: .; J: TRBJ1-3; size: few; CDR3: CASSVRRNTIYF; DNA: TGTGCCAGCAGCGTGAGACGAAACACCATATATTTT
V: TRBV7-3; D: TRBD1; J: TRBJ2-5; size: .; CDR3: CASSLGDRMGETQYF; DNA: TGTGCCAGCAGCCTGGGGGACAGGATGGGAGAGACCCAGTACTTC
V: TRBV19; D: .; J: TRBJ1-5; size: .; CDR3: CASSGEVGQPQHF; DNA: TGTGCCAGTAGTGGGGAGGTCGGGCAGCCCCAGCATTTT
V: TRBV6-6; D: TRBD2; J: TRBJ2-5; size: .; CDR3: CASSYWLAGGLQETQYF; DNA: TGTGCCAGCAGTTACTGGCTAGCGGGAGGGTTACAAGAGACCCAGTACTTC
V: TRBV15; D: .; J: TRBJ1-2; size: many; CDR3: CATSREAGRSNYGYTF; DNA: TGTGCCACCAGCAGAGAGGCAGGCAGGTCCAACTATGGCTACACCTTC
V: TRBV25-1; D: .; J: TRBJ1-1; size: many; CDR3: CASSSLSTGRRVAEAFF; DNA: TGTGCCAGCAGTTCCCTCTCCACGGGGCGGAGGGTGGCCGAAGCTTTCTTT
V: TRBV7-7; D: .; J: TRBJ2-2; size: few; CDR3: CASSLEGSTGELFF; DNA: TGTGCTAGCAGCTTAGAGGGGTCCACCGGGGAGCTGTTTTTT
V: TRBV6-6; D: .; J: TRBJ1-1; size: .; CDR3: CASIRGEPEAFF; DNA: TGTGCCAGCATAAGGGGGGAGCCTGAAGCTTTCTTT
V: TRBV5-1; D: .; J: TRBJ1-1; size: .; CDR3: CASSMTGQNKGTEAFF; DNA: TGCGCCAGCAGCATGACTGGACAGAACAAGGGCACTGAAGCTTTCTTT
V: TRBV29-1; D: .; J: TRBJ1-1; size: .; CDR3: CSAYLQNTEAFF; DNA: TGCAGCGCCTACCTCCAAAACACTGAAGCTTTCTTT
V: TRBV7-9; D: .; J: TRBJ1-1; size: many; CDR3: CASTTANTEAFF; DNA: TGTGCCAGCACCACGGCGAACACTGAAGCTTTCTTT
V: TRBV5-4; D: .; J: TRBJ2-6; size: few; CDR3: CASSQVDLRANVLTF; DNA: TGTGCCAGCAGCCAGGTGGACCTACGGGCCAACGTCCTGACTTTC
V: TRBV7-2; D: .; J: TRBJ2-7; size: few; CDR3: CASSPHPRDTMPYEQYF; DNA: TGTGCCAGCAGCCCCCACCCTAGGGACACCATGCCTTACGAGCAGTACTTC
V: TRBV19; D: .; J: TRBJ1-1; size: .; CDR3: CASSNGWRHTEAFF; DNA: TGTGCCAGTAGTAATGGGTGGCGGCACACTGAAGCTTTCTTT
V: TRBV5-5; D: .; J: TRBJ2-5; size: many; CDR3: CASSFRGETQYF; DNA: TGTGCCAGCAGCTTCAGGGGAGAGACCCAGTACTTC
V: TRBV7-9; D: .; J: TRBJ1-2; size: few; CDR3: CASSLGRRDYGYTF; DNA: TGTGCCAGCAGCTTAGGACGTCGCGACTATGGCTACACCTTC
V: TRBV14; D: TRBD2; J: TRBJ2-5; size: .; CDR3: CASSQDSGRAPRYQETQYF; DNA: TGTGCCAGCAGCCAAGATAGCGGGAGGGCTCCCCGGTACCAAGAGACCCAGTACTTC
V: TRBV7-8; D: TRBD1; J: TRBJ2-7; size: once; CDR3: CASSAQDRDEQYF; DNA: TGTGCCAGCAGCGCCCAGGACAGGGACGAGCAGTACTTC
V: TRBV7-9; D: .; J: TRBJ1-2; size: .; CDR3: CASSSLWENGKDGYAF; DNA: TGTGCCAGCAGCTCATTATGGGAGAACGGCAAAGATGGCTACGCCTTC
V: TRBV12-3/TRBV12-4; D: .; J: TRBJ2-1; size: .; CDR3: CASSYGGPLYNEQFF; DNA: TGTGCCAGCAGTTACGGCGGGCCACTGTACAATGAGCAGTTCTTC
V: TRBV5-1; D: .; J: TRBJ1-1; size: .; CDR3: CASSWAPLHQAFF; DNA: TGCGCCAGCAGCTGGGCTCCCCTCCACCAAGCTTTCTTT
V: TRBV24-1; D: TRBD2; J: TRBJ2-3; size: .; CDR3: CATSDRTSGSVQYF; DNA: TGTGCCACCAGTGACCGGACTAGCGGGAGTGTGCAGTATTTT
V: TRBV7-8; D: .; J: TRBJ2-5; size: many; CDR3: CASSLGANLQETQYF; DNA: TGTGCCAGCAGCTTAGGGGCTAACCTACAAGAGACCCAGTACTTC
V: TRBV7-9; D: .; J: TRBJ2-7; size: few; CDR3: CASSATSSLASYEQYF; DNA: TGTGCCAGCAGCGCAACCTCTTCACTAGCTTCATACGAGCAGTACTTC
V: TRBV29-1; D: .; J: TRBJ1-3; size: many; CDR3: CSAGDSGNTIYF; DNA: TGCAGCGCGGGGGACTCTGGAAACACCATATATTTT
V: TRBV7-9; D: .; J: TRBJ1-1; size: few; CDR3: CASSLGVLGVDTEAFF; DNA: TGTGCCAGCAGCTTAGGTGTCTTGGGCGTGGACACTGAAGCTTTCTTT
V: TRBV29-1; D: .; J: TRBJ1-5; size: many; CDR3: CSASVGISNQPQHF; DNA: TGCAGCGCCAGTGTAGGAATCAGCAATCAGCCCCAGCATTTT
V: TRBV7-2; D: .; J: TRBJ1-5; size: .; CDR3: CASSPGVLSNQPQHF; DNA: TGTGCCAGCAGCCCAGGGGTTCTTAGCAATCAGCCCCAGCATTTT
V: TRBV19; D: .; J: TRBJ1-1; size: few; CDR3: CATASISDGTKAFF; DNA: TGTGCCACCGCGAGTATCTCCGATGGCACTAAAGCTTTCTTT
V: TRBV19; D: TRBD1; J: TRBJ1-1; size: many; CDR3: CASTQDRGRDAFF; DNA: TGTGCCAGTACTCAAGACAGGGGGCGCGACGCTTTCTTT
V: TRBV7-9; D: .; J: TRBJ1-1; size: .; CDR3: CASSDFRGTEAFF; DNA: TGTGCCAGCAGCGACTTCAGGGGAACTGAAGCTTTCTTT
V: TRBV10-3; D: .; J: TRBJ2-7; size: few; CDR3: CASSLYGVEDEQYF; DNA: TGTGCCAGCAGTTTGTACGGGGTGGAGGACGAGCAGTACTTC
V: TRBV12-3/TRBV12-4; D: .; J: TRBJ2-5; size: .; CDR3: CASSQGEQTQYF; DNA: TGTGCCAGCAGCCAAGGAGAGCAGACCCAGTACTTC
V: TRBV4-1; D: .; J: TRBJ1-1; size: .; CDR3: CASSQEGAGAFF; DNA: TGCGCCAGCAGCCAAGAAGGCGCCGGAGCTTTCTTT
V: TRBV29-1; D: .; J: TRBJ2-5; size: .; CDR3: CSGGGRGVGETQYF; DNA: TGCAGCGGGGGGGGCAGAGGGGTTGGAGAGACCCAGTACTTC
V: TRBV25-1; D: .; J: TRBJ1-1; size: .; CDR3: CTSRLDSSLRTEAFF; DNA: TGTACCAGCAGATTGGACAGCTCCCTGAGGACTGAAGCTTTCTTT
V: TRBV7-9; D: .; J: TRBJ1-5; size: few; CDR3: CASSRQDAEPQHF; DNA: TGTGCCAGCAGCCGTCAAGATGCGGAGCCCCAGCATTTT
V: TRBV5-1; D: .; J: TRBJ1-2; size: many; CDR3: CASRSPLDYGYTF; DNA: TGCGCCAGCAGATCCCCGCTCGACTATGGCTACACCTTC
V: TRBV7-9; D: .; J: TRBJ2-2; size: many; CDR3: CASSLGVVGELFF; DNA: TGTGCCAGCAGCTTAGGCGTTGTCGGGGAGCTGTTTTTT
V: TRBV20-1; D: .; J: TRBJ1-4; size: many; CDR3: CSALRHDAHEKLFF; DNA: TGCAGTGCTCTACGCCATGACGCCCATGAAAAACTGTTTTTT
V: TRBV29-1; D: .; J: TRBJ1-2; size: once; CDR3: CSVAGQGEPGYTF; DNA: TGCAGCGTTGCGGGGCAGGGTGAACCTGGCTACACCTTC
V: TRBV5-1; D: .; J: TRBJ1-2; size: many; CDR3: CASSSEGVGYGYTF; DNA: TGCGCCAGCAGCTCCGAGGGGGTGGGCTATGGCTACACCTTC
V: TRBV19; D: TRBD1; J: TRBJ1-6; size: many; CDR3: CASSGTGNRPLHF; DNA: TGTGCCAGTAGTGGGACAGGGAACCGACCCCTCCACTTT
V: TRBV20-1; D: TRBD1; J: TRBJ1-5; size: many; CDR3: CSASVTGVLNQPQHF; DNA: TGCAGTGCTAGCGTGACAGGGGTCCTGAATCAGCCCCAGCATTTT
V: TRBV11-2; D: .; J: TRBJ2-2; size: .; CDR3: CASMGRSSGQTGELFF; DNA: TGTGCCAGCATGGGGCGATCTAGCGGACAGACCGGGGAGCTGTTTTTT
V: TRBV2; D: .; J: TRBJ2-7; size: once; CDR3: CASSEAITGPVHNEQYF; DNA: TGTGCCAGCAGTGAAGCGATTACGGGGCCGGTCCACAATGAGCAGTACTTC
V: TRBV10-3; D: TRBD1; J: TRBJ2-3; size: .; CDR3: CAISNVDRSSDTQYF; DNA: TGTGCCATCAGCAACGTGGACAGGTCCTCAGATACGCAGTATTTT